The T cell receptor (beta chain) described here comes from a study of CD8 T cells in ankylosing spondylitis. Study-wide results and limits: It was reported that disease-linked clones were significantly enriched in matched ankylosing spondylitis synovial fluid. Seemingly characteristic of ankylosing spondylitis blood was a TCR beta motif consisting of roughly 8 highly homologous variants. Reactive arthritis synovial fluid and blood previously showed some of these motif variants. Disease-linked clones bore a CD8+ phenotype, appearing relatively rarely in peripheral blood.

The CDR3 totals 14 residues. V was clipped by 6 bases and J by 0 bases, with 12 bases between them. CDR1 and CDR2 (germline): MNHEY, SVGEGT. To note about this clonotype: Its antigen is unidentified.

Scientists made TCR beta libraries using quantitative 5'-RACE with molecular barcodes. Each CDR3 protein gets one entry after TCRdb re-called the 5' RACE reads with MiXCR. The table lists fewer than 250,000 distinct CDR3 sequences, around 16% of them singletons, with more than 40% in the top ten. The sample comprised blood, either unsorted or a sorted T cell fraction (not recorded which). This sequence was found in a male donor with ankylosing spondylitis. The chain links TRBV6-2 or TRBV6-3 to TRBJ2-7; D possibly corresponds to TRBD2 (6 bases). CDR3 sequence (DNA): TGTGCCAGCAGGGAACTAGCACTCTCCTACGAGCAGTACTTC. Its protein product is CASRELALSYEQYF.